This TCR beta chain was captured in a study of cytomegalovirus exposure and HLA in healthy donors. Study findings and constraints: Overall, roughly 170 TCR beta chains were annotated as cytomegalovirus-associated.

Researchers ran the PCR with 60 Vbeta and 13 Jbeta primers. Method: immunoSEQ multiplex PCR; TCRdb's copy keeps in-frame clones and lacks some. The sample has over 150,000 clones; around 77% are singletons. On this clone: Its cognate antigen is unknown.

The germline gives CDR1 MGHRA, CDR2 YSYEKL. The V and J ends lost 2 bases and 6 bases respectively, with 11 bases between them. This CDR3 comprises 15 residues. Sequencing was performed on PBMCs. The rearrangement uses TRBV4-1 and TRBJ1-6; D unclear. The sequence was obtained from a woman aged 25 to 39 in good health and CMV-seronegative. CDR3 nucleotide sequence: TGCGCCAGCAGCCAATTCCGGGAGCCTAATTCACCCCTCCACTTT. Translation gives CASSQFREPNSPLHF.